Following are 3 T cell receptor beta chains from one sample sequenced in a study of molecular identifiers for immune sequencing clone quantification. A single record per CDR3 protein comes from TCRdb applying MiXCR to the PCR reads. The sample includes around 460,000 distinct CDR3 sequences, around 23% of them seen just once. The sample comprised naive CD8+ T cells from blood, with Jurkat cell RNA spiked in. Subset specified: FACS-sorted CD8+CD4-CCR7+CD45RA+ naive T cells. Receptors were obtained from a human donor in good health. Some libraries in this study had Jurkat cell RNA spiked in.

This clonotype was seen at least ten times. The rearrangement links TRBV24-1 to TRBJ2-1; D uncertain. The V end was cut by 0 bases, the J end by 11 bases, with 13 bases between. The CDR3 is made up of 14 amino acids. Germline CDR1 KGHDR, CDR2 SFDVKD. The CDR3 here is CATSDLQSSGKQFF. As DNA, the CDR3 is TGTGCCACCAGTGATTTGCAGTCCTCCGGTAAGCAGTTCTTC.

The chain uses TRBV28 and TRBJ1-5; D uncertain. Per germline, CDR1 MDHEN and CDR2 SYDVKM. The germline V and J ends were trimmed by 8 bases and 0 bases, with 14 bases remaining between them. This CDR3 spans 15 amino acids. The CDR3 loop is CASLGPNYSNQPQHF. The DNA for the CDR3 is TGTGCCAGCCTCGGTCCGAATTATAGCAATCAGCCCCAGCATTTT.

J is TRBJ2-3 and V is TRBV14, with no clear D. The germline V gene has CDR1 SGHDN and CDR2 FVKESK. There are 14 residues in the CDR3. V was shortened by 2 bases and J by 2 bases, with 8 bases between the two germline ends. In nucleotides, the CDR3 is TGTGCCAGCAGCCAACTGAGTAACACAGATACGCAGTATTTT. Its protein product is CASSQLSNTDTQYF.